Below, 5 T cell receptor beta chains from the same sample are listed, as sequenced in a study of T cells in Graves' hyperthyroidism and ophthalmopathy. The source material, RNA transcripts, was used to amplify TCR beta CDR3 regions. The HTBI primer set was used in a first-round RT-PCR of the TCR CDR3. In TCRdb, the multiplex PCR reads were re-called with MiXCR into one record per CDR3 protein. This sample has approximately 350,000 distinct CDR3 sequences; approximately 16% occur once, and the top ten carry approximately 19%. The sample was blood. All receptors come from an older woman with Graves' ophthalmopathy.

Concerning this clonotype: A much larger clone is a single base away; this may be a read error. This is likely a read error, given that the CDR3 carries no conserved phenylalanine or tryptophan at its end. The DNA for the CDR3 is TGTGCCAGTCTGGGACTAGCGGACAATGAGCAGTTCCTC. This sequence encodes CASLGLADNEQFL. The rearrangement links TRBV18 to TRBJ2-1; 11 bases line up with TRBD2. The CDR3 runs 13 residues. Germline CDR1 and CDR2: KGHSH and LQKENI. V shed 9 bases, J shed 5 bases, and the junction held 3 bases outside the gene matches.

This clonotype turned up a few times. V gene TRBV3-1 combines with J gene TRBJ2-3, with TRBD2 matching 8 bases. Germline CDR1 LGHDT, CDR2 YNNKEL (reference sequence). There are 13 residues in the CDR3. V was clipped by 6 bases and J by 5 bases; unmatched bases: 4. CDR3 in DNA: TGTGCCAGCAGGACGGGAGGGGGAGATACGCAGTATTTT. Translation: CASRTGGGDTQYF.

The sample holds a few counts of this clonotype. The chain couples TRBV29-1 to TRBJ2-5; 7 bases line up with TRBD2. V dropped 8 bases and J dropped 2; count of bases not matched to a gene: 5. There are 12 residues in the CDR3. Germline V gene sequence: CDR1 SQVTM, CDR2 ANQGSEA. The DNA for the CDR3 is TGCAGCACTAAGGGACTACAAGAGACCCAGTACTTC. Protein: CSTKGLQETQYF.

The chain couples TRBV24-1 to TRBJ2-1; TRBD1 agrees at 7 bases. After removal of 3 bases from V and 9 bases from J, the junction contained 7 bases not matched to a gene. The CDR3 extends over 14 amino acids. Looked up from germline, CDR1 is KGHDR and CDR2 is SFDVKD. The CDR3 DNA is TGTGCCACCAGTGATGACAGGGTAGAACGTGAGCAGTTCTTC. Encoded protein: CATSDDRVEREQFF.

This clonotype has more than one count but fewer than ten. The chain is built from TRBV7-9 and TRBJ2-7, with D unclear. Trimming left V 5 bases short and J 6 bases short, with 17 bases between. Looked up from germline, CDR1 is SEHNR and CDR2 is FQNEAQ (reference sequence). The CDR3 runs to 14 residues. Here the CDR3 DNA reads TGTGCCAGCAGCCTCCACGGATCACTGGGCGAGCAGTACTTC. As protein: CASSLHGSLGEQYF.